The clone carrying this TCR beta chain was counted a few times. CDR1 is MNHEY and CDR2 is SVGAGI in the germline V gene. The CDR3 totals 14 residues. J was trimmed by 7 bases and V by 4 bases; bases with no gene match: 4. In terms of age and location, participants ranged from about 18 to 95 years and lived in about two dozen US areas. Allocation to cohorts depended on clinical history reported by the participants. Cohort 3 recovered donors had two negative PCRs, clearance, or symptom resolution. This sample was included in a study of blood T cell repertoires in COVID-19. The authors' processing: Using reference gene primer amplification, nucleated cell counts were estimated. Sequencing used immunoSEQ multiplex PCR; TCRdb keeps in-frame clones, though not all of them. V and J calls and clone size follow that table, whereas D and trimming were derived from the DNA. Of a few hundred thousand clones listed, about 85% are singletons.

Sample: PBMCs or T cells enriched from blood (not recorded which). V gene TRBV6-5 combines with J gene TRBJ1-4, with TRBD1 matching over 9 bases. This TCR came from a woman in her twenties or thirties who had recovered from COVID-19. This CDR3 is CASSLGQGVEKLFF. The CDR3, as DNA: TGTGCCAGCAGTTTGGGACAGGGAGTTGAAAAACTGTTTTTT.